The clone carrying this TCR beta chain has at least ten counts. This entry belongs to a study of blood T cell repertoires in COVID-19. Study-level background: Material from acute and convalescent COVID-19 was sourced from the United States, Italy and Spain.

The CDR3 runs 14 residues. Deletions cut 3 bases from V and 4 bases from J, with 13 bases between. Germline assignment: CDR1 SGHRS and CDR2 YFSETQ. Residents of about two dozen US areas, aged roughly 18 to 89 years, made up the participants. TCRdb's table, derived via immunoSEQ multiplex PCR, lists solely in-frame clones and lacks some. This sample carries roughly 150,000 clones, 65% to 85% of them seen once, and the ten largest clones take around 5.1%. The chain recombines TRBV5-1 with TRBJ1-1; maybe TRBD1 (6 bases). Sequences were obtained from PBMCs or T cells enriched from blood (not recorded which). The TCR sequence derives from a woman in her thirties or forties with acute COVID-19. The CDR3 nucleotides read TGCGCCAGCAGCTCAACACAGGGTGGCACTGAAGCTTTCTTT. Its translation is CASSSTQGGTEAFF.